One sample yielded the 30 T cell receptor beta chains listed below, sequenced in a study of CD8 T cells in ankylosing spondylitis. TCRdb fed the 5' RACE reads into MiXCR, producing one record per CDR3 protein. The data contain 650,000 to 800,000 distinct CDR3 sequences, 15% to 20% of them seen just once; the ten biggest clones take up about a fifth. These receptors have no identified antigens. Whole-study results and caveats: Made up of roughly 8 highly homologous variants, a TCR beta motif appeared characteristic of ankylosing spondylitis blood.

Sequences were obtained from blood, either unsorted or a sorted T cell fraction (not recorded which). Receptor source: a male donor with ankylosing spondylitis.

V is TRBV4-1 and J is TRBJ2-2, with 7 bases fitting TRBD1. The ends lost 3 bases at V and 6 bases at J; junction bases unmatched: 7. The germline gives CDR1 MGHRA, CDR2 YSYEKL. This CDR3 comprises 15 residues. Written as DNA, the CDR3 is TGCGCCAGCAGCCAGGATGACAGGGCCCCCGGGGAGCTGTTTTTT. The encoded protein is CASSQDDRAPGELFF.

The sample holds a few counts of this clonotype. The chain combines TRBV29-1 with TRBJ1-2; D is unclear. The CDR3 sequence is 11 residues long. V lost 4 bases and J lost 7, with 10 bases in between. Germline V gene sequence: CDR1 SQVTM, CDR2 ANQGSEA. The CDR3 bases are TGCAGCGTTGGGGAACGAGGTGGCTACACCTTC. As protein: CSVGERGGYTF. The full variable domain, with the rest looked up from reference TRBV29-1 and TRBJ1-2, is SAVISQKPSRDICQRGTSLTIQCQVDSQVTMMFWYRQQPGQSLTLIATANQGSEATYESGFVIDKFPISRPNLTFSTLTVSNMSPEDSSIYLCSVGERGGYTFGSGTRLTVV.

The chain couples TRBV7-9 to TRBJ2-7; 9 bases fit TRBD1. V lost 1 base to trimming and J lost 2 bases; unmatched junction nucleotides: 9. CDR1 is SEHNR and CDR2 is FQNEAQ in the germline V gene (reference sequence). This CDR3 comprises 17 residues. Here the CDR3 DNA reads TGTGCCAGCAGCTTAGTCGGCCGGGACAGGGATACCTACGAGCAGTACTTC. Its protein product is CASSLVGRDRDTYEQYF.

The rearrangement uses TRBV10-3 and TRBJ1-1; a weak D match, TRBD1 (6 bases). The ends were cut back, 10 bases at V and 0 bases at J, with 12 bases in the middle. There are 13 residues in the CDR3. Germline CDR1 and CDR2: ENHRY and SYGVKD. The CDR3 bases are TGTGCCACCCGACAGGACATGAACACTGAAGCTTTCTTT. Its protein product is CATRQDMNTEAFF.

This clonotype was counted a few times. The chain's CDR3 is CASSPTGSTGTGELFF. The CDR3 DNA reads TGCGCCAGCAGCCCTACAGGGTCGACGGGCACCGGGGAGCTGTTTTTT. The rearrangement joins TRBV5-1 to TRBJ2-2; D perhaps matches TRBD1 (6 bases). Between the trimmed V and J ends, which lost 4 bases and 4 bases, there was a span of 17 bases. This CDR3 has 16 amino acids. Germline CDR1 SGHRS, CDR2 YFSETQ. The entire variable domain, with the rest obtained from reference TRBV5-1 and TRBJ2-2, is as follows: KAGVTQTPRYLIKTRGQQVTLSCSPISGHRSVSWYQQTPGQGLQFLFEYFSETQRNKGNFPGRFSGRQFSNSRSEMNVSTLELGDSALYLCASSPTGSTGTGELFFGEGSRLTVL.

This clonotype was detected a few times. The V gene is TRBV5-1, the J gene TRBJ2-5; tentatively, D is TRBD1 (6 bases). V lost 4 bases, J lost 10 bases, and 20 bases lay in between. This CDR3 has 14 residues. Germline V gene sequence: CDR1 SGHRS, CDR2 YFSETQ. The CDR3, as DNA: TGCGCCAGCAGCCTCTTGCCCCAGGGGACGGGCCAGTACTTC. Its protein product is CASSLLPQGTGQYF. The variable domain in full, with the rest retrieved from reference TRBV5-1 and TRBJ2-5, is KAGVTQTPRYLIKTRGQQVTLSCSPISGHRSVSWYQQTPGQGLQFLFEYFSETQRNKGNFPGRFSGRQFSNSRSEMNVSTLELGDSALYLCASSLLPQGTGQYFGPGTRLLVL.

The CDR3 sequence is CSARDSGLAGGGETDTQYF. The CDR3, as DNA: TGCAGTGCTAGAGACTCGGGACTAGCGGGAGGGGGGGAAACAGATACGCAGTATTTT. V is TRBV20-1 and J is TRBJ2-3, with TRBD2 identical over 16 bases. The germline V gene encodes CDR1 DFQATT and CDR2 SNEGSKA (reference sequence). Germline trimming cut 0 bases from V and 3 bases from J; bases unmatched to any gene: 9. This CDR3 is 19 amino acids long.

The V call is TRBV9, the J call TRBJ2-7; 9 bases line up with TRBD2. The trim removed 3 bases at V and 6 bases at J, leaving 1 base unmatched. The CDR3 has 12 residues. The germline CDR1 and CDR2 sequences are SGDLS and YYNGEE. For the CDR3, the DNA is TGTGCCAGCAGCGGTAGCGGGAGCGAGCAGTACTTC. It translates to CASSGSGSEQYF.

The gene calls are TRBV2 and TRBJ2-1, with TRBD1 matching over 9 bases. Germline CDR1 and CDR2: SNHLY and FYNNEI. The CDR3 loop spans 14 amino acids. Unmatched junction bases numbered 9, after V lost 6 bases and J lost 9 bases. The CDR3 protein is CASSTGQGRGEQFF. CDR3 coding DNA: TGTGCCAGCAGCACGGGACAGGGACGTGGTGAGCAGTTCTTC. Full variable domain (outside the CDR3, taken from reference TRBV2 and TRBJ2-1): EPEVTQTPSHQVTQMGQEVILRCVPISNHLYFYWYRQILGQKVEFLVSFYNNEISEKSEIFDDQFSVERPDGSNFTLKIRSTKLEDSAMYFCASSTGQGRGEQFFGPGTRLTVL.

This chain joins TRBV12-3 or TRBV12-4 and TRBJ1-2, with D perhaps matching TRBD1 (5 bases). The CDR3 covers 16 residues. Trimming took off 6 bases at V and 0 bases at J, with 17 bases between the two ends. The CDR3 DNA sequence: TGTGCCAGCAGCCCGGGGGGTCTCCTAGCTAACTATGGCTACACCTTC. As protein: CASSPGGLLANYGYTF.

Only a few counts were recorded for this clonotype. The chain links TRBV20-1 to TRBJ1-4; D not certain. The CDR3 extends over 15 amino acids. V lost 2 bases and J 4 bases, leaving 14 bases between the germline ends. CDR1 is DFQATT and CDR2 is SNEGSKA in the germline V gene (reference sequence). This CDR3 reads CSARFLGEINEKLFF. The CDR3 coding sequence is TGCAGTGCTAGATTTCTTGGTGAAATTAATGAAAAACTGTTTTTT.

This clonotype turned up a few times. V gene TRBV2 combines with J gene TRBJ2-7; D may be TRBD2 (7 bases). From germline, CDR1 is SNHLY and CDR2 FYNNEI. This CDR3 comprises 14 residues. Trimming pared 7 bases from V and 6 bases from J, leaving 19 bases between. The CDR3 sequence is CASIREAGVTEQYF. In nucleotides, the CDR3 is TGTGCCAGCATTCGGGAGGCAGGGGTAACCGAGCAGTACTTC.

V and J are TRBV12-3 or TRBV12-4 and TRBJ2-1; 14 bases line up with TRBD2. This CDR3 comprises 19 residues. V dropped 5 bases and J dropped 4; count of bases not matched to a gene: 13. CDR3 sequence reads: CASSTRLAGGPSRYNEQFF. CDR3 nucleotides: TGTGCCAGCAGTACTCGACTAGCGGGAGGGCCCAGTCGATACAATGAGCAGTTCTTC.

This chain joins TRBV7-9 and TRBJ2-7, with D possibly being TRBD2 (5 bases). The ends were cut back, 5 bases at V and 7 bases at J, with 18 bases in the middle. Germline CDR1 SEHNR, CDR2 FQNEAQ (reference sequence). This CDR3 is built from 14 residues. For the CDR3, the DNA is TGTGCCAGCAGCGTTAGCGAGCGCCGGTGGGAGCAGTACTTC. Translating it yields CASSVSERRWEQYF. The full variable domain, rest sourced from reference TRBV7-9 and TRBJ2-7, is DTGVSQNPRHKITKRGQNVTFRCDPISEHNRLYWYRQTLGQGPEFLTYFQNEAQLEKSRLLSDRFSAERPKGSFSTLEIQRTEQGDSAMYLCASSVSERRWEQYFGPGTRLTVT.

The CDR3 sequence is CSASNEREAHQETQYF. The CDR3 nucleotides read TGCAGTGCTAGTAACGAGCGGGAGGCCCACCAAGAGACCCAGTACTTC. The rearrangement joins TRBV20-1 to TRBJ2-5; 9 nucleotides agree with TRBD2. J was trimmed by 0 bases and V by 3 bases; bases with no gene match: 8. Per germline, CDR1 DFQATT and CDR2 SNEGSKA (reference sequence). The CDR3 sequence is 16 residues long.

This chain connects TRBV15 to TRBJ2-1; perhaps TRBD2 as D (6 bases). The CDR3 consists of 15 residues. Germline CDR1 and CDR2: LNHNV and YYDKDF (reference sequence). The V end was cut by 5 bases, the J end by 6 bases, with 17 bases between. DNA for the CDR3: TGTGCCACCAGCCAGAGAAGACTAGTTATCAATGAGCAGTTCTTC. Amino acids: CATSQRRLVINEQFF.

This clonotype turned up a few times. The chain is built from TRBV29-1 and TRBJ1-1; D call uncertain. Germline V lookup: CDR1 SQVTM, CDR2 ANQGSEA. The CDR3 is made up of 13 amino acids. The ends were cut back, 6 bases at V and 3 bases at J, with 14 bases in the middle. This CDR3 reads CSVFDGPDTEAFF. The CDR3 bases are TGCAGCGTCTTTGATGGGCCGGACACTGAAGCTTTCTTT.

In its sample, this clonotype was seen a few times. The rearrangement links TRBV20-1 to TRBJ2-1, with D unclear. CDR3 length: 15 amino acids. CDR1 is DFQATT, CDR2 SNEGSKA, per germline (reference sequence). V was clipped by 7 bases and J by 5 bases, with 21 bases between them. CDR3 protein: CSVSIPGPINNEQFF. The CDR3 DNA reads as TGCAGTGTCTCGATCCCGGGTCCCATCAACAATGAGCAGTTCTTC.

The chain links TRBV28 to TRBJ2-7; D unclear. V lost 5 bases and J 4 bases, leaving 12 bases between the germline ends. Germline V gene sequence: CDR1 MDHEN, CDR2 SYDVKM. The length of the CDR3 is 13 residues. DNA of the CDR3: TGTGCCAGCAGTCTTGAACTCCTTTACGAGCAGTACTTC. Amino acid sequence: CASSLELLYEQYF.

CDR3 in amino acids: CASSNSGGAINEQFF. CDR3 in DNA: TGTGCCAGCAGCAATAGCGGGGGGGCCATTAATGAGCAGTTCTTC. This chain joins TRBV4-2 and TRBJ2-1; 11 nucleotides agree with TRBD2. The CDR3 is made up of 15 amino acids. The germline CDR1 and CDR2 sequences are LGHNA and YNFKEQ. With V trimmed by 5 bases and J by 7 bases, 7 bases remained unmatched.

The rearrangement links TRBV6-1 to TRBJ2-7, with D perhaps TRBD1 (6 bases). The CDR3 is made up of 14 amino acids. The germline V gene encodes CDR1 MNHNS and CDR2 SASEGT. The V and J ends lost 6 bases and 5 bases respectively, with 17 bases between them. CDR3 sequence (DNA): TGTGCCAGCAGCTCCCGGGACACCGGCCACGAGCAGTACTTC. This encodes CASSSRDTGHEQYF.

The chain combines TRBV20-1 with TRBJ1-2, with D perhaps TRBD1 (5 bases). The length of the CDR3 is 16 residues. The V gene's germline CDR1 is DFQATT and CDR2 SNEGSKA (reference sequence). With 0 bases removed from V and 1 base from J, the gap between germline ends came to 15 bases. The CDR3 DNA sequence: TGCAGTGCTAGAGATCTCACCGGGGGGTATAACTATGGCTACACCTTC. Its protein is CSARDLTGGYNYGYTF.

The chain carries TRBV6-1 and TRBJ1-5; D is perhaps TRBD1 (5 bases). The CDR3 totals 15 residues. V lost 4 bases and J lost 6, with 16 bases in between. CDR1 and CDR2 (germline): MNHNS, SASEGT. Here the CDR3 reads CASSVFDSGAQPQHF. In DNA form, the CDR3 reads TGTGCCAGCAGTGTTTTTGACAGTGGGGCTCAGCCCCAGCATTTT.

The genes are TRBV30 and TRBJ1-2; D is perhaps TRBD1 (5 bases). The germline CDR1 and CDR2 sequences are GTSNPN and SVGIG (reference sequence). This CDR3 has 13 amino acids. Trimming cost V 3 bases and J 8 bases, with 16 bases left between them. CDR3 amino acids: CAWSAQGFYGYTF. The CDR3, as DNA: TGTGCCTGGAGCGCGCAGGGTTTTTACGGCTACACCTTC. The complete variable domain, with remaining parts taken from reference TRBV30 and TRBJ1-2, reads SQTIHQWPATLVQPVGSPLSLECTVEGTSNPNLYWYRQAAGRGLQLLFYSVGIGQISSEVPQNLSASRPQDRQFILSSKKLLLSDSGFYLCAWSAQGFYGYTFGSGTRLTVV.

At least ten counts were recorded for this clonotype. The chain is built from TRBV29-1 and TRBJ2-1; D perhaps matches TRBD2 (7 bases). This CDR3 has 16 amino acids. CDR1 and CDR2 (germline): SQVTM, ANQGSEA. Trimming removed 8 bases at V and 5 bases at J, with 25 bases between. The CDR3 sequence is CSLKGGAGGEHNEQFF. DNA for the CDR3: TGCAGCCTCAAGGGGGGGGCAGGCGGGGAGCACAATGAGCAGTTCTTC.

The V gene is TRBV3-1, the J gene TRBJ1-1, with a tentative D call TRBD1 (5 bases). V dropped 4 bases and J dropped 1 base, with 13 bases sitting between them. CDR3 size: 15 residues. CDR1 is LGHDT and CDR2 is YNNKEL in the germline V gene (reference sequence). The CDR3 sequence is CASSPGWPRNTEAFF. In DNA, the CDR3 is TGTGCCAGCAGCCCAGGGTGGCCTAGGAACACTGAAGCTTTCTTT. Supplemented by reference TRBV3-1 and TRBJ1-1, the full variable domain reads DTAVSQTPKYLVTQMGNDKSIKCEQNLGHDTMYWYKQDSKKFLKIMFSYNNKELIINETVPNRFSPKSPDKAHLNLHINSLELGDSAVYFCASSPGWPRNTEAFFGQGTRLTVV.

The rearrangement joins TRBV7-2 to TRBJ2-3; 8 bases agree with TRBD2. Germline assignment: CDR1 SGHTA and CDR2 FQGNSA. The CDR3 extends over 16 amino acids. Trimming took 2 bases from V and 6 from J; bases not matched to a gene: 10. CDR3 coding DNA: TGTGCCAGCAGCTTATTTTCCGGGGGGGCCCGGGATACGCAGTATTTT. Its translation is CASSLFSGGARDTQYF.

This clonotype appeared a few times. This sequence joins TRBV4-1 and TRBJ2-1; 13 nucleotides agree with TRBD2. J was trimmed by 7 bases and V by 8 bases; bases with no gene match: 14. The germline V gene has CDR1 MGHRA and CDR2 YSYEKL. There are 17 residues in the CDR3. This CDR3 reads CASAGTSGGAIWNEQFF. The DNA of the CDR3 is TGCGCCAGCGCGGGTACTAGCGGGGGGGCGATCTGGAATGAGCAGTTCTTC.

The CDR3 DNA follows: TGCAGTGCCGGGCCGGCCAGCTCCTACGAGCAGTACTTC. Its protein is CSAGPASSYEQYF. This sequence joins TRBV20-1 and TRBJ2-7; D is unresolved. CDR3 size: 13 residues. Germline CDR1 reads DFQATT; CDR2 reads SNEGSKA (reference sequence). Trimming shortened V by 6 bases and J by 0 bases, and 12 bases separated the two germline ends.

This clonotype was recorded many times. The chain recombines TRBV12-3 or TRBV12-4 with TRBJ2-7; D possibly matches TRBD1 or TRBD2 (5 bases each). The CDR3 is 14 residues long. V was trimmed by 2 bases and J by 5 bases, leaving 13 bases between them. The DNA of the CDR3 is TGTGCCAGCAGTTTAAGCACCGGGACCAACGAGCAGTACTTC. Translation: CASSLSTGTNEQYF.